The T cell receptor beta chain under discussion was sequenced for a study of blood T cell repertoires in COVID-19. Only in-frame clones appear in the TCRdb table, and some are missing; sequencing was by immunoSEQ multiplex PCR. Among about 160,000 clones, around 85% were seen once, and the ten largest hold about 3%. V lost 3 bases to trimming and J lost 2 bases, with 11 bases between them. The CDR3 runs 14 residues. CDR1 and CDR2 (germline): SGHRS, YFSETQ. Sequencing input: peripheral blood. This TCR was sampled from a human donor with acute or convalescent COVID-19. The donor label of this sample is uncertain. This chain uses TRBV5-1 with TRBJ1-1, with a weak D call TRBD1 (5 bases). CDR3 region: CASSYGGTNTEAFF. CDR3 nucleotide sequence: TGCGCCAGCAGCTACGGGGGAACTAACACTGAAGCTTTCTTT.